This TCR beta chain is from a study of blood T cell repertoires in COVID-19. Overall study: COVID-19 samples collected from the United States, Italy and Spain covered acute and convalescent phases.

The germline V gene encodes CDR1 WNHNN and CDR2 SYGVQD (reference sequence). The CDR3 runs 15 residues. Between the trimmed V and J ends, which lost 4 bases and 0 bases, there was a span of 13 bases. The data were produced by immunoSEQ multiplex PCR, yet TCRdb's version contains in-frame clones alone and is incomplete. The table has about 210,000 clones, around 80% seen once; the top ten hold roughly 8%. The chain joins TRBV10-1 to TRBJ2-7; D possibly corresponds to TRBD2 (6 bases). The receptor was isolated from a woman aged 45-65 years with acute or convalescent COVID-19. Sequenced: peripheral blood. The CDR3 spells CASSAAETSSYEQYF. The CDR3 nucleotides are TGCGCCAGCAGTGCTGCGGAGACTAGCTCCTACGAGCAGTACTTC.